One T cell receptor beta chain is described in this entry. As yet, its antigen is unknown. This record comes from a study of cytomegalovirus exposure and HLA in healthy donors. Across the whole study: Earlier results showed 117 million unique TCR beta sequences derived from approximately 170 million T cells. Study-level results: The classifier reportedly diagnosed cytomegalovirus status with high sensitivity and specificity. Likely technical artifact: a cluster of highly shared sequence variants.

PCR used 60 Vbeta primers and 13 Jbeta primers. Authors' processing steps: A follow-up analysis tallied 70 million to 80 million unique TCR beta chains, some 11 million shared. Data came from immunoSEQ multiplex PCR; TCRdb stores just in-frame clones and leaves some out. That table furnishes V, J and clone size, whereas the DNA furnished D and trimming. The sample includes 150,000 to 200,000 clones, 79% of them seen just once. Deletions cut 4 bases from V and 4 bases from J, with 8 bases between. This CDR3 comprises 12 residues. Looked up from germline, CDR1 is SGDLS and CDR2 is YYNGEE. Input material: PBMCs. This chain uses TRBV9 with TRBJ1-1; D gene ambiguous. The receptor was isolated from a woman aged 50 to 65 in good health and CMV-seronegative. CDR3 sequence (DNA): TGTGCCAGCAGCCGACGCGGCACTGAAGCTTTCTTT. As protein: CASSRRGTEAFF.